This TCR beta chain was identified in a study of T-cell memory formation after mild COVID-19. Barcoded TCR alpha and TCR beta cDNA libraries with UMIs came from 5'RACE using constant-segment primers. MiXCR, applied by TCRdb to the 5' RACE reads, yields one record per CDR3 protein. The data show around 130,000 distinct CDR3 sequences, over 15% seen once. This clonotype was counted between two and nine times. Material: PBMCs or a T cell subset sorted from them (not recorded which). The sequence was obtained from a man aged 18 to 29 who had mild COVID-19 (a few samples of this study predate the infection). Cell type and time point are not known.

The CDR3 loop is CASSATLGLAGGQGSYNEQFF. In nucleotides, the CDR3 is TGTGCCAGCAGCGCGACCTTGGGGCTAGCGGGGGGGCAAGGGTCCTACAATGAGCAGTTCTTC. The chain employs TRBV7-9 and TRBJ2-1; the match to TRBD2 covers 12 bases. CDR3 length: 21 residues. Germline V lookup: CDR1 SEHNR, CDR2 FQNEAQ (reference sequence). V shed 5 bases, J shed 1 base, and the junction held 18 bases outside the gene matches. The variable domain in full, with the rest retrieved from reference TRBV7-9 and TRBJ2-1, is DTGVSQNPRHKITKRGQNVTFRCDPISEHNRLYWYRQTLGQGPEFLTYFQNEAQLEKSRLLSDRFSAERPKGSFSTLEIQRTEQGDSAMYLCASSATLGLAGGQGSYNEQFFGPGTRLTVL.